The rows below give T cell receptor beta chains drawn from one sample of a study of cytomegalovirus exposure and HLA in healthy donors. Assay used: immunoSEQ multiplex PCR; TCRdb lists only in-frame clones, some missing. The sample lists 100,000 to 150,000 clones, nearly 90% occurring once. The sequencing input was PBMCs. These receptors all come from a woman under 30 in good health and CMV-seronegative. CDR3s include the opening cysteine and the closing phenylalanine or tryptophan. D genes are given only for firm matches. The size field is filled for only some rows; it gives once, few, many or a size class.

j_call clone_size d_call v_call cdr3_nt cdr3_aa
TRBJ2-6 - - TRBV6-5 TGTGCCAGCAGTGACTCCCAGATGGGGGCCAACGTCCTGACTTTC CASSDSQMGANVLTF
TRBJ1-4 once - TRBV11-3 TGTGCCAGCAGCGCAACTGCCGGGGAAAAACTGTTTTTT CASSATAGEKLFF
TRBJ2-3 - - TRBV18 TGTGCCAGCTCACCCCAGGGGATTGGCACAGATACGCAGTATTTT CASSPQGIGTDTQYF
TRBJ1-2 - - TRBV5-4 TGTGCCAGCAGCTGGGGGCAGATCGGCTACACCTTC CASSWGQIGYTF
TRBJ2-7 once TRBD1 TRBV27 TGTGCCAGCAGTTTTAGGGTCTCGGGACAGACTTTTTTTGAGCAGTACTTC CASSFRVSGQTFFEQYF
TRBJ2-1 many TRBD2 TRBV19 TGTGCCAGTAGTGGACTAGCCCACTCCTACAATGAGCAGTTCTTC CASSGLAHSYNEQFF
TRBJ1-5 once TRBD1 TRBV7-2 TGTGCCAGCAGCTTTAGACAGGGGAATCAGCCCCAGCATTTT CASSFRQGNQPQHF
TRBJ1-2 - TRBD1 TRBV20-1 TGCAGTGCCAAAGGACAGGCGCTCTACACCTTC CSAKGQALYTF
TRBJ2-1 - - TRBV5-1 TGCGCCAGCAGTTGGGACTCATCGGACTACAATGAGCAGTTCTTC CASSWDSSDYNEQFF
TRBJ2-5 - TRBD2 TRBV5-1 TGCGCCAGCAGCTTGGGGACTAGCGGGGGGGAAGAGACCCAGTACTTC CASSLGTSGGEETQYF
TRBJ2-3 - TRBD2 TRBV7-9 TGTGCCAGCAGCTTTAGGACTAGCGGGGAGAACACAGATACGCAGTATTTT CASSFRTSGENTDTQYF
TRBJ2-3 - - TRBV5-1 TGCGCCAGCAGGGTGGCCCCTTCTAGCACAGATACGCAGTATTTT CASRVAPSSTDTQYF
TRBJ2-3 - TRBD2 TRBV4-1 TGCGCCAGCAGCCAAGAAGTCAGCGGGGGGCGGAGCACAGATACGCAGTATTTT CASSQEVSGGRSTDTQYF
TRBJ2-7 - - TRBV7-2 TGTGCCAGCAGCCTCCCAGGGCAGGATCCGTTGTCCGAGCAGTACTTC CASSLPGQDPLSEQYF
TRBJ1-2 - - TRBV6-5 TGTGCCAGCAGTTACGCCGGGATTTTAAACTATGGCTACACCTTC CASSYAGILNYGYTF
TRBJ1-5 - - TRBV21-1 TGTGCCAGCAGCAAAGGCTTGGACAGCCATAGCAATCAGCCCCAGCATTTT CASSKGLDSHSNQPQHF
TRBJ1-5 - - TRBV27 TGTGCCAGCAGTTTATCGATTTCAGGGGCCCTCAATCAGCCCCAGCATTTT CASSLSISGALNQPQHF
TRBJ2-2 - - TRBV5-4 TGTGCCAGCAGCCCTAGGGGGGGGACGAACACCGGGGAGCTGTTTTTT CASSPRGGTNTGELFF
TRBJ1-5 - - TRBV27 TGTGCCAGCAGTTTGAGGACAGACTATCAGCCCCAGCATTTT CASSLRTDYQPQHF
TRBJ2-1 few - TRBV4-1 TGCGCCAGCAGCCAAGGGTTAGCGCTCAGTGAGCAGTTCTTC CASSQGLALSEQFF
TRBJ2-2 - - TRBV13 TGTGCCAGCAGCTCGCGGGCGGGGGCCGGTACCGGGGAGCTGTTTTTT CASSSRAGAGTGELFF
TRBJ1-2 - - TRBV18 TGTGCCAGCTCCCAGACCCCCGCTTCTTGGGGGGTGGGGCGTAACTATGGCTACACCTTC CASSQTPASWGVGRNYGYTF
TRBJ2-7 - - TRBV10-2 TGCGCCAGCAGTGAGTCTCGGGGGTACGAGCAGTACTTC CASSESRGYEQYF
TRBJ2-5 few - TRBV7-3 TGTGCCAGCAGCTTAAGTGGGGCGAGGGGGGAGACCCAGTACTTC CASSLSGARGETQYF
TRBJ1-2 once - TRBV19 TGTGCCAGTAGTATCATCGGGGAATATGGCTACACCTTC CASSIIGEYGYTF
TRBJ1-6 - - TRBV7-8 TGTGCCAGCAGCTTAGACCGGGTAGGAGGGTCACCCCTCCACTTT CASSLDRVGGSPLHF
TRBJ1-3 - TRBD1 TRBV27 TGTGCCAGCAGTTTACGCGGGACAGGGGGTTTGGGAAACACCATATATTTT CASSLRGTGGLGNTIYF
TRBJ1-2 once - TRBV28 TGTGCCAGCACTTATGGGGGGGCCTATGGCTACACCTTC CASTYGGAYGYTF
TRBJ1-4 - - TRBV11-2 TGTGCCAGCAGCTTAGATGGGCAGGGTAACGAAAAACTGTTTTTT CASSLDGQGNEKLFF
TRBJ1-1 - - TRBV5-1 TGCGCCAGCTGGTCCCTAATGAACACTGAAGCTTTCTTT CASWSLMNTEAFF
TRBJ1-1 - - TRBV5-5 TGTGCCAGCAGCTTGGCAGGGGATGTCACTGAAGCTTTCTTT CASSLAGDVTEAFF